A selection of T cell receptor beta chains follows, all from one sample in a study of T cell repertoires in cytomegalovirus infection. No cognate antigen is known for these TCRs. MiXCR, applied by TCRdb to the reads, yields one record per CDR3 protein. The data show approximately 340,000 distinct CDR3 sequences, 25% to 30% seen once. The specimen was cultured PBMCs, collected from culture after CMV antigen stimulation. These receptors all stem from a human donor in good health (CMV status not recorded). Some clones in this sample may be carry-over from other donors' samples. Both conserved end residues are part of each CDR3. A D gene is named only where the DNA matches it firmly. The size field is filled for only some rows; it gives once, few, many or a size class.

j_gene	abundance	len	v_gene	d_gene	CDR3nt	CDR3aa
TRBJ2-7	-	16	TRBV19	TRBD2	TGTGCCAGTAGTATGGCTAGCGGGGCGATCTCCTACGAGCAGTACTTC	CASSMASGAISYEQYF
TRBJ2-2	few	14	TRBV7-3	TRBD2	TGTGCCACGGGGGGGGGAGCCAACACCGGGGAGCTGTTTTTT	CATGGGANTGELFF
TRBJ2-4	few	15	TRBV11-2	-	TGTGCCAGCAGCTTATACAGGGCAGAGGAAAACATTCAGTACTTC	CASSLYRAEENIQYF
TRBJ1-1	few	16	TRBV7-9	TRBD1	TGTGCCAGCAGCTTATTGACAGGGATCTTGAACACTGAAGCTTTCTTT	CASSLLTGILNTEAFF
TRBJ1-1	few	13	TRBV28	-	TGTGCCAGCAGTTTTAGACAGAGGACTGAAGCTTTCTTT	CASSFRQRTEAFF
TRBJ1-3	-	14	TRBV25-1	-	TGTGCCAGCAGCTCCAGGGTGACGGGAAACACCATATATTTT	CASSSRVTGNTIYF
TRBJ2-3	-	13	TRBV4-2	-	TGTGCCAGCAGCCAAGATGAGGCAGGGCTTAAGTATTTT	CASSQDEAGLKYF
TRBJ1-4	many	16	TRBV7-2	TRBD1	TGTGCCAGCAGCTCCCGAACCGGGACAGGGGGTGAAAAACTGTTTTTT	CASSSRTGTGGEKLFF
TRBJ1-6	few	15	TRBV12-3/TRBV12-4	TRBD1	TGTGCCAGCAGGAAAACAGGGGGCTATAATTCACCCCTCCACTTT	CASRKTGGYNSPLHF
TRBJ2-7	many	17	TRBV7-2	-	TGTGCCAGCAGCTTAGAAGTCGAGACGGAGGATTTTCAGGAGCAGTACTTC	CASSLEVETEDFQEQYF
TRBJ2-2	few	14	TRBV6-1	-	TGTGCCAGCAGTTCATTGGAAGACACCGGGGAGCTGTTTTTT	CASSSLEDTGELFF
TRBJ1-1	many	13	TRBV7-4	-	TGTGCCAGCAGCTTAGATGTGAACACTGAAGCTTTCTTT	CASSLDVNTEAFF
TRBJ2-7	-	14	TRBV7-9	-	TGTGCCAGCAGCCCTAACTGGAGCCGCTACGAGCAGTACTTC	CASSPNWSRYEQYF
TRBJ2-2	few	15	TRBV7-2	-	TGTGCCAGCAGCCCGCTGACAGGGAACACCGGGGAGCTGTTTTTT	CASSPLTGNTGELFF
TRBJ1-5	-	15	TRBV6-6	TRBD1	TGTGCCAGCAGTGGAGGGGGCCGAAGCAATCAGCCCCAGCATTTT	CASSGGGRSNQPQHF
TRBJ1-3	-	15	TRBV5-5	-	TGTGCCAGCAGCTTGGAGGCGATCTCTGGAAACACCATATATTTT	CASSLEAISGNTIYF
TRBJ1-5	-	15	TRBV20-1	TRBD1	TGCAGTGCTAGAGATCCGGGACAGCTGAATCAGCCCCAGCATTTT	CSARDPGQLNQPQHF
TRBJ2-7	few	14	TRBV5-4	-	TGTGCCAGCAGCTTAACGTCAAGAGCCTACGAGCAGTACTTC	CASSLTSRAYEQYF
TRBJ1-6	-	16	TRBV27	-	TGTGCCAGCAGTTATGCGTCGGGGGTTAACAATTCACCCCTCCACTTT	CASSYASGVNNSPLHF
TRBJ2-1	-	12	TRBV27	TRBD2	TGTGCCAGCAGTTCGGGACTAGGACCGCAGTTCTTC	CASSSGLGPQFF
TRBJ2-1	-	18	TRBV18	-	TGTGCCAGCTCGCAACCGGGGGACAGATACTACTCCTACAATGAGCAGTTCTTC	CASSQPGDRYYSYNEQFF
TRBJ2-1	few	16	TRBV5-6	TRBD1	TGTGCCAGCAGCTTGGTGACAGGGGCCCTCTACAATGAGCAGTTCTTC	CASSLVTGALYNEQFF
TRBJ2-1	-	14	TRBV10-3	TRBD1	TGTGCCATCAGTGAGTCTACAGGGACAGCCAAGCAGTTCTTC	CAISESTGTAKQFF